This T cell receptor (beta chain) was captured by sequencing in a study of blood T cell repertoires in COVID-19. TCRdb's table, derived via immunoSEQ multiplex PCR, lists solely in-frame clones and lacks some. In the table there are fewer than 50,000 clones, around 80% of which are singletons. The CDR3 is made up of 16 amino acids. J was trimmed by 8 bases and V by 4 bases; bases with no gene match: 8. The germline CDR1 and CDR2 sequences are KGHDR and SFDVKD. This clonotype was obtained from a woman aged 80 or over with active or convalescent COVID-19. This sequence joins TRBV24-1 and TRBJ2-1, with 12 bases aligning to TRBD2. The sequencing input was peripheral blood. The CDR3 is CATSDGLAGYSYEQFF. CDR3 nucleotide sequence: TGTGCCACCAGTGACGGACTAGCGGGATATTCATATGAGCAGTTCTTC.